This T cell receptor (beta chain) is from a study of shared clonotypes between healthy human individuals. Profiling relied on immunoSEQ multiplex PCR, and the TCRdb table lists in-frame clones only, not all of them. This table has about 1 million clones, approximately 72% appearing once. Material for sequencing was memory CD4+ T cells sorted from blood. Documented subset: CD45RA-negative fraction. The sequence was collected from a young man in good health.

CDR3 residues: CASSQERAGGQETQYF. CDR3 nucleotides: TGCGCCAGCAGCCAAGAGCGGGCGGGGGGACAAGAGACCCAGTACTTC. The chain carries TRBV4-1 and TRBJ2-5, with 8 bases fitting TRBD2. CDR3 size: 16 residues. Trimming cost V 0 bases and J 2 bases; bases outside gene matches: 5. Germline V gene lookup returns CDR1 MGHRA and CDR2 YSYEKL.